This T cell receptor (beta chain) was found in a study of blood T cell repertoires in COVID-19. Study processing details: Estimation of nucleated cell counts relied on the amplification of reference gene primers. Assay: immunoSEQ multiplex PCR; the TCRdb copy retains only in-frame clones and omits some. Clone size and the V and J calls come from that table; the DNA yielded D and trimming. The table records about 200,000 clones, roughly nine tenths of them present only once. Germline V gene sequence: CDR1 MNHEY, CDR2 SVGAGI. This CDR3 is built from 15 residues. The V and J ends lost 6 bases and 1 base respectively, with 15 bases between them.

The rearrangement links TRBV6-5 to TRBJ2-5, with D perhaps matching TRBD2 (5 bases). This receptor was obtained from a woman in her seventies with acute or convalescent COVID-19. Source material: peripheral blood. The CDR3 region has the DNA TGTGCCAGCAGATACCGTGCAGAGGGCCAAGAGACCCAGTACTTC. Translation gives CASRYRAEGQETQYF.